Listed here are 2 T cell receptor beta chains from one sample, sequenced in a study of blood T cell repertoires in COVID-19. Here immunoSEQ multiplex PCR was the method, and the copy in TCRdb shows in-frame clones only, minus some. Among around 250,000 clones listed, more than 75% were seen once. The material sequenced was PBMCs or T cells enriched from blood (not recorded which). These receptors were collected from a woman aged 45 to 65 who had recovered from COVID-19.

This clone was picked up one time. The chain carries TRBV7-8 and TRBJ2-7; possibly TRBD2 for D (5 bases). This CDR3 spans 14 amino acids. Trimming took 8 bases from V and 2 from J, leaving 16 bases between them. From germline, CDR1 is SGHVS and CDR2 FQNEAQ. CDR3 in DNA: TGTGCCAGCTCCCCACCGGGATGGGCCTACGAGCAGTACTTC. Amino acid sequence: CASSPPGWAYEQYF.

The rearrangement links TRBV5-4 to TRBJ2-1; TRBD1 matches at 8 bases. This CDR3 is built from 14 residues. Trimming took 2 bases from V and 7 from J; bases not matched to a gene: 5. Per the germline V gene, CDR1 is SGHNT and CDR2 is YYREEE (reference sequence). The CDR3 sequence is CASSFRGLDNEQFF. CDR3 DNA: TGTGCCAGCAGCTTCAGGGGGCTGGATAATGAGCAGTTCTTC.